The sequence of this T cell receptor (beta chain) was determined in a study of CD8 T cells in ankylosing spondylitis. This clonotype was counted only a few times. Trimming removed 3 bases from V and 0 bases from J, with 13 bases in between. There are 16 residues in the CDR3. Germline CDR1 and CDR2: SGHRS and YFSETQ. TCRdb recomputed calls from the 5' RACE reads with MiXCR, one row per CDR3 protein. Found here are about 90,000 distinct CDR3 sequences, around 25% of them singletons; the top ten hold roughly 60%. The clonotype comes from a male donor with ankylosing spondylitis or in good health (not recorded which). The chain links TRBV5-1 to TRBJ1-3; D is uncertain. Sequencing was done on a sample of blood, either unsorted or a sorted T cell fraction (not recorded which). CDR3: CASSSRPQHSGNTIYF. DNA for the CDR3: TGCGCCAGCAGCTCGCGCCCGCAACACTCTGGAAACACCATATATTTT.